This T cell receptor (beta chain) was identified in a study of shared clonotypes between healthy human individuals. General study results and limits: Rarefaction showed that sequencing of sorted subsets was incomplete (despite large depth). Generation probabilities were higher for clonotypes shared across all four sorted-subset donors than for unshared ones.

Remarks on this clone: Its antigen is not known.

CDR3 size: 16 residues. From germline, CDR1 is SGHRS and CDR2 YFSETQ. Germline trimming cut 2 bases from V and 2 bases from J; bases unmatched to any gene: 7. Clones were read by immunoSEQ multiplex PCR, and TCRdb kept only the in-frame ones, dropping some. The sample yields approximately 2.5 million clones, over 85% seen once. Donors included only healthy HIV-negative adults lacking recent acute infections or vaccinations. The sample taken for sequencing was naive CD4+ T cells sorted from blood. The subset here: CD45RA+ positively selected. The origin of this receptor is a man aged 18 to 29 in good health. The chain carries TRBV5-1 and TRBJ2-5, with 9 bases matching TRBD1. CDR3 region: CASSFSGQGVQETQYF. DNA of the CDR3: TGCGCCAGCAGCTTCTCGGGACAGGGAGTGCAAGAGACCCAGTACTTC.